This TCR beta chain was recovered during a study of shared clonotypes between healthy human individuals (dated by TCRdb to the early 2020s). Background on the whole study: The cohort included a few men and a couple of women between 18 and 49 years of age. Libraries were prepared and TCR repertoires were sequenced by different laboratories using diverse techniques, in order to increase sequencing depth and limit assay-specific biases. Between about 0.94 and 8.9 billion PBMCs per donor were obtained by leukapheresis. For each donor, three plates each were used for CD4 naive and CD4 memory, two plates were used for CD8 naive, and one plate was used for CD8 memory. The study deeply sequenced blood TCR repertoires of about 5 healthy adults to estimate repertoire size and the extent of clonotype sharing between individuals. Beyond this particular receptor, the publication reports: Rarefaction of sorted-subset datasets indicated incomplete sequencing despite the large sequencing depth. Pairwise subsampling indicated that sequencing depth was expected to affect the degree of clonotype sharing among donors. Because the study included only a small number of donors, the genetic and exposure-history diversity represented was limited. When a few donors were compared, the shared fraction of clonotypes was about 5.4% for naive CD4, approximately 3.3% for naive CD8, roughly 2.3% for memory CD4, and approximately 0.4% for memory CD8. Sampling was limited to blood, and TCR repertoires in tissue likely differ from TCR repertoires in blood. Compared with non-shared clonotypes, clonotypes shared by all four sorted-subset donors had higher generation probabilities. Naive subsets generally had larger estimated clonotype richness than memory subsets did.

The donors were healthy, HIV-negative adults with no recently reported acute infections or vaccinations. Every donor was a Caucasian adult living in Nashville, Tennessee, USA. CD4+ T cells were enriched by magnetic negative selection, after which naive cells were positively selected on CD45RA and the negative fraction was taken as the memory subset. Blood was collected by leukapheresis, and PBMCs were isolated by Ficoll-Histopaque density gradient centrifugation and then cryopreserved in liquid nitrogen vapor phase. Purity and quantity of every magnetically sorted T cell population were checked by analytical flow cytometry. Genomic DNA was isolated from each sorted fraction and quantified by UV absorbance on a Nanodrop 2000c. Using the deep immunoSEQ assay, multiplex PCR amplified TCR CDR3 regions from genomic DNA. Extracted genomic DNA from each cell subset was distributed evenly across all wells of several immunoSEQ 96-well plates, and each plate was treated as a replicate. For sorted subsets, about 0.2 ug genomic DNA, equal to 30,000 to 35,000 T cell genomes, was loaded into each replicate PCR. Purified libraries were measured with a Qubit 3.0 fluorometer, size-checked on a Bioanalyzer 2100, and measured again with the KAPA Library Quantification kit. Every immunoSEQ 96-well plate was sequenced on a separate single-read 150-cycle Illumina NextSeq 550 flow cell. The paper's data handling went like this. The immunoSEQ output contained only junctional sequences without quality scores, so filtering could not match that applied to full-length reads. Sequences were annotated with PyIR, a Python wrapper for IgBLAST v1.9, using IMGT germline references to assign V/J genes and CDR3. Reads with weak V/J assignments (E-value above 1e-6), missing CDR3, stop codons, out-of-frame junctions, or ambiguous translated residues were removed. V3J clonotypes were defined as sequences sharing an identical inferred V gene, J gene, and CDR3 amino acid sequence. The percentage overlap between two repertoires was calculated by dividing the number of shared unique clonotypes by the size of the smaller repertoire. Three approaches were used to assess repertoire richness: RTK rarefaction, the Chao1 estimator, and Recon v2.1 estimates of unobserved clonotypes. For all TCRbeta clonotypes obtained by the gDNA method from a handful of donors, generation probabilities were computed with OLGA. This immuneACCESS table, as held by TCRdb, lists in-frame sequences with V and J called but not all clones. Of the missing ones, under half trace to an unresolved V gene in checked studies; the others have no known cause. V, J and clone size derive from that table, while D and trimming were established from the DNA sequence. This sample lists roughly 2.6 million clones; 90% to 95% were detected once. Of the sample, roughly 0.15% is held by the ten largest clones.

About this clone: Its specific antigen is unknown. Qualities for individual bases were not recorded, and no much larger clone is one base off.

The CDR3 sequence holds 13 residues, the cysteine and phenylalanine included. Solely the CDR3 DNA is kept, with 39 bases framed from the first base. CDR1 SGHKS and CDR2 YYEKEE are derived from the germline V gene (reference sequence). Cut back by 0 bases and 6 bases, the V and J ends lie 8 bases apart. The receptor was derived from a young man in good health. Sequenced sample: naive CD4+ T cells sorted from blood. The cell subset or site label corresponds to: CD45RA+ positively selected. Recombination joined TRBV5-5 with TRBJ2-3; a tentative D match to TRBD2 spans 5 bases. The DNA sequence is TGTGCCAGCAGCTTGGGCGGGCCGGATACGCAGTATTTT. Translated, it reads CASSLGGPDTQYF.